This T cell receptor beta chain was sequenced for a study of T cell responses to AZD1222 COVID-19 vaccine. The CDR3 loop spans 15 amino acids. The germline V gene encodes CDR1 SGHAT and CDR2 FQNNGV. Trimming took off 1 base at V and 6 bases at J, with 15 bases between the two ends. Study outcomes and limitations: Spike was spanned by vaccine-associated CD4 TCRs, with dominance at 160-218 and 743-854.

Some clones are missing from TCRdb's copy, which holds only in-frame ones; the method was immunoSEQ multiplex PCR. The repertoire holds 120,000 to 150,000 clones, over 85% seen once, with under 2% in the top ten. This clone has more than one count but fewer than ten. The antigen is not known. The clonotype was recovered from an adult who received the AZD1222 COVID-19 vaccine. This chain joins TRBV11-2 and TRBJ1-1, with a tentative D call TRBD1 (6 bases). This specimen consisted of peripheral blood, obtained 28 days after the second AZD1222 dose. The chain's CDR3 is CASSLVGQRYPEAFF. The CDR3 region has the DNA TGTGCCAGCAGCTTAGTAGGACAGCGCTACCCTGAAGCTTTCTTT.